A selection of T cell receptor beta chains follows, all from one sample in a study of T-cell reconstitution after alpha-beta-depleted transplantation in children. TCRdb analysed the PCR reads with MiXCR anew, one entry per CDR3 protein. The sample lists hundreds of thousands of distinct CDR3 sequences, roughly a quarter occurring once. The sequencing used PBMCs, mostly from graft donor cells, collected 360 days after TCRalphabeta/CD19-depleted stem cell transplant. All receptors come from a female patient aged 2 to 10 who had a stem cell transplant for congenital amegakaryocytic thrombocytopenia, so the T cells may come from the graft donor. CDR3s include the opening cysteine and the closing phenylalanine or tryptophan.

V	J	CDR3
TRBV5-1	TRBJ2-1	CASSLVPGYNEQFF
TRBV6-2/TRBV6-3	TRBJ2-3	CASSRQGLSTDTQYF
TRBV20-1	TRBJ1-4	CSARGPSGGSYEKLFF
TRBV29-1	TRBJ2-5	CSVDGGLKLIETQYF
TRBV3-1	TRBJ1-5	CASSQEPLQGFQPQHF
TRBV12-3/TRBV12-4	TRBJ2-6	CASSLYKVSGANVLTF
TRBV7-9	TRBJ1-2	CASSKYQENYGYTF
TRBV30	TRBJ2-1	CAWSVRQTYNEQFF
TRBV14	TRBJ1-2	CASRPQGSGNGYTF
TRBV12-3/TRBV12-4	TRBJ1-1	CASTEQLNTEAFF
TRBV15	TRBJ2-7	CATSRGDRSFAEQYF
TRBV5-1	TRBJ2-2	CASSTIQGPGELFF
TRBV6-2/TRBV6-3	TRBJ2-3	CASSYSASSPDTQYF
TRBV14	TRBJ2-1	CASSPWTSGGFNEQFF
TRBV28	TRBJ2-7	CASSLPGTSGRSPYEQYF
TRBV7-9	TRBJ2-3	CASSLTGHLPMRVLQYF
TRBV6-5	TRBJ2-7	CASSYETGGDYGQYF
TRBV6-1	TRBJ2-7	CAIGSGPAYEQYF
TRBV18	TRBJ1-2	CASSPSTGPYSGYTF
TRBV9	TRBJ1-2	CASSVRDSRGYTF
TRBV4-3	TRBJ2-7	CASSLRAGGPEQYF
TRBV5-1	TRBJ2-3	CASSWMTGVAPYTQYF
TRBV2	TRBJ2-3	CASKSPDTQYF
TRBV27	TRBJ1-1	CASGREGWAEAFF
TRBV10-3	TRBJ1-3	CAISSGYRSGNTIYF
TRBV30	TRBJ1-2	CAWMSGGVGYTF
TRBV20-1	TRBJ2-1	CSASSGTYYNEQFF
TRBV20-1	TRBJ2-3	CSARVGGSTDTQYF
TRBV12-3/TRBV12-4	TRBJ2-3	CASSMTRTDTQYF
TRBV6-2/TRBV6-3	TRBJ2-3	CASSYGTSVWTTDTQYF
TRBV5-1	TRBJ1-1	CASSQDRGRTEAFF
TRBV7-9	TRBJ2-1	CASSLPTSGRVNNEQFF
TRBV20-1	TRBJ1-1	CSAQQGLNTEAFF
TRBV28	TRBJ2-7	CASSLSLPYEQYF
TRBV6-5	TRBJ2-7	CASSYMTRALSYEQYF
TRBV12-3/TRBV12-4	TRBJ1-3	CASSLVGLGGNTIYF
TRBV15	TRBJ2-7	CATRAGTGGSYEQYF
TRBV10-3	TRBJ2-1	CAIRGTGNEQFF
TRBV10-3	TRBJ2-3	CAIGRLVSSTDTQYF
TRBV20-1	TRBJ2-7	CSARDRGARYEQYF
TRBV7-2	TRBJ2-3	CASSQSNTQYF
TRBV10-3	TRBJ1-1	CAIRWSGGAEAFF
TRBV2	TRBJ2-3	CASRRETTPVGDTQYF
TRBV5-6	TRBJ1-2	CASSPQRIDRGYTF
TRBV20-1	TRBJ1-1	CSAARGRANTEAFF
TRBV20-1	TRBJ1-5	CSARPHLLTGKLMGNQPQHF
TRBV24-1	TRBJ2-5	CATSEGTALQETQYF
TRBV5-1	TRBJ2-4	CASLLAGGKNIQYF
TRBV6-2/TRBV6-3	TRBJ2-7	CASSYSTSGDNGYEQYF
TRBV6-5	TRBJ2-1	CASSYQIPGAPRNEQFF
TRBV15	TRBJ2-1	CATSGKGWYNEQFF
TRBV5-1	TRBJ2-1	CASSFSSGWTNEQFF
TRBV14	TRBJ2-5	CASSHTGLFFQETQYF